The clone carrying this T cell receptor (beta chain) is a singleton in its sample. The antigen is unknown. These data are taken from a study of blood T cells in healthy people across ages. Study conclusions and caveats: A greater number of naive CD4+ cells and higher diversity distinguished long-lived donors from aged donors. Getting older went along with TCR beta diversity per million T cells dropping roughly linearly.

The V gene's germline CDR1 is LGHNT and CDR2 FRNRAP. The CDR3 length is 17 residues. With 1 base removed from V and 1 base from J, the gap between germline ends came to 16 bases. Each sample used at least 6 million PBMCs. A second PCR, run for roughly 6 to 11 cycles, used a sample-barcoded 5' primer plus a J-beta primer mix. MiXCR was run by TCRdb on the 5' RACE reads, yielding one entry per CDR3 protein. The sample consists of over a million distinct CDR3 sequences, under 55% of them appearing once. The receptor was derived from a woman aged 55 to 70 in good health. The specimen was blood. This chain links TRBV12-5 with TRBJ2-5; D is tentatively TRBD1 or TRBD2 (5 bases each). DNA of the CDR3: TGTGCTAGTGGTTTGGCCGGGAAGGGCAGGGTCCAAGAGACCCAGTACTTC. It encodes CASGLAGKGRVQETQYF.